This TCR beta chain derives from a study of OX40 agonist ivuxolimab in advanced cancers. Using immunoSEQ multiplex PCR, the repertoire was profiled, and TCRdb retains in-frame clones only, with some absent. The sample consists of roughly 67,000 clones, 92% of them appearing once. Findings and limits, study-wide: Some patients who did not respond also had low normalized T-cell clonal expansion.

Of note for this clone: Its cognate antigen is unknown.

Trimming took 2 bases from V and 0 from J, leaving 9 bases between them. CDR1 is SGDLS, CDR2 YYNGEE, per germline. This CDR3 spans 15 amino acids. The gene calls are TRBV9 and TRBJ1-3; D is possibly TRBD1 (5 bases). This sample comprised CD4+ or CD8+ T cells sorted from blood, obtained in a trial of the OX40 agonist ivuxolimab. This TCR was sampled from an adult with an advanced solid tumor such as melanoma, head and neck, liver or kidney cancer. CDR3 sequence (DNA): TGTGCCAGCAGCGTTTTCGGGGGCTCTGGAAACACCATATATTTT. Its translation: CASSVFGGSGNTIYF.